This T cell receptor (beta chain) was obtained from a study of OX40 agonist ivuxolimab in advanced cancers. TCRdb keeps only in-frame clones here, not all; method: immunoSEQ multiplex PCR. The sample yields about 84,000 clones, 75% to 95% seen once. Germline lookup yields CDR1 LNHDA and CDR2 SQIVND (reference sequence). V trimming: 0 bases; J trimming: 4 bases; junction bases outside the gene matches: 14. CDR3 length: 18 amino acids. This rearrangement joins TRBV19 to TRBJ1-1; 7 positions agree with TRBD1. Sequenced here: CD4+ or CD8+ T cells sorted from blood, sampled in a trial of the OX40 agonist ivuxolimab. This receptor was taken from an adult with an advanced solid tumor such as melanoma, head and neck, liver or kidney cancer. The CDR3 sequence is CASSIEARGTGASTEAFF. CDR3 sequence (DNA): TGTGCCAGTAGTATAGAGGCGAGGGGCACAGGGGCGAGCACTGAAGCTTTCTTT.